This T cell receptor (beta chain) stems from a study of shared clonotypes between healthy human individuals. The J segment lost 7 bases and the V segment lost 1 base, leaving 9 bases of the junction unmatched. The CDR3 spans 15 residues. In germline, CDR1 is GTSNPN, CDR2 SVGIG (reference sequence). The sequenced material, unsorted PBMC DNA, was run on ten immunoSEQ deep assay plates. Some clones are missing from TCRdb's copy, which holds only in-frame ones; the method was immunoSEQ multiplex PCR. The table includes about 470,000 clones, around 79% detected once. The sequence was obtained from a middle-aged woman in good health. Some clones in this sample may be carry-over from other donors' samples. The chain has TRBV30 and TRBJ2-2, with 7 bases aligning to TRBD1. The specimen was PBMCs. As DNA, the CDR3 is TGTGCCTGGAGTGAAAGGGGGCGTTTTGGCGGGGAGCTGTTTTTT. Translation: CAWSERGRFGGELFF.